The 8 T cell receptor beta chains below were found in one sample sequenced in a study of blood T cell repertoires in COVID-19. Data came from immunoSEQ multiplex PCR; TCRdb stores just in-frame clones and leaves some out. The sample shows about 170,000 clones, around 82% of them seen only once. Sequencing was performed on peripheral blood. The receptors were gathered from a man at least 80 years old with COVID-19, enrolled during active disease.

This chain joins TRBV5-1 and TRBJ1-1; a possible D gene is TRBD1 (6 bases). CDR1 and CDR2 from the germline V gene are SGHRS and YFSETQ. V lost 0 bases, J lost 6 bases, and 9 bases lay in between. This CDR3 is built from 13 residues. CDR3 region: CASSLGDIAEAFF. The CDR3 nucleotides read TGCGCCAGCAGCTTGGGGGACATCGCTGAAGCTTTCTTT.

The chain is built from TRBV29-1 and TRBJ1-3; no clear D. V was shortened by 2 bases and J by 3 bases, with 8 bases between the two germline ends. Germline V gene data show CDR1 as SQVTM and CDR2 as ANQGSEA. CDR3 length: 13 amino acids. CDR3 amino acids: CSVELAGGNTIYF. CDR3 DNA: TGCAGCGTTGAATTGGCAGGTGGAAACACCATATATTTT.

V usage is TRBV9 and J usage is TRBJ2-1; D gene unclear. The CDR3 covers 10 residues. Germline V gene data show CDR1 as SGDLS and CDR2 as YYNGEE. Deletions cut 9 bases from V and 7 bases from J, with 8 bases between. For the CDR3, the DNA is TGTGCCATTGAGCCTAATGAGCAGTTCTTC. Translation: CAIEPNEQFF.

CDR3 loop: CASSGGGAGNTIYF. The CDR3 DNA follows: TGCGCCAGCAGCGGGGGAGGTGCTGGAAACACCATATATTTT. The rearrangement uses TRBV5-1 and TRBJ1-3; D is possibly TRBD1 (5 bases). The CDR3 extends over 14 amino acids. Trimming removed 4 bases at V and 2 bases at J, with 10 bases between. From germline, CDR1 is SGHRS and CDR2 YFSETQ.

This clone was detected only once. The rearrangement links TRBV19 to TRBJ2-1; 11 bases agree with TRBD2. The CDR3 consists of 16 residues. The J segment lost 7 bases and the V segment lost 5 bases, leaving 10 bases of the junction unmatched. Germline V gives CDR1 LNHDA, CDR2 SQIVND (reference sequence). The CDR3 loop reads CASSPHSGGAGNEQFF. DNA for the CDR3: TGTGCCAGTAGTCCTCATAGCGGGGGGGCCGGGAATGAGCAGTTCTTC.

CDR3 sequence reads: CASSQPGQGKLGNQPQHF. The CDR3 DNA is TGCGCCAGCAGCCAACCGGGCCAGGGGAAACTCGGCAATCAGCCCCAGCATTTT. The rearrangement joins TRBV5-1 to TRBJ1-5, with D possibly being TRBD1 (6 bases). The CDR3 sequence is 18 residues long. With 4 bases removed from V and 2 bases from J, the gap between germline ends came to 22 bases. CDR1 and CDR2 (germline): SGHRS, YFSETQ.

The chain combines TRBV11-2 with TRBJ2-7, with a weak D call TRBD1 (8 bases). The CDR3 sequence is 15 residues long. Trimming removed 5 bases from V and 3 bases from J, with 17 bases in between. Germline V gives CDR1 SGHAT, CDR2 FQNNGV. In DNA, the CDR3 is TGTGCCAGCAGCCAAGGACAGGGAGGGGGCTACGAGCAGTACTTC. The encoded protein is CASSQGQGGGYEQYF.

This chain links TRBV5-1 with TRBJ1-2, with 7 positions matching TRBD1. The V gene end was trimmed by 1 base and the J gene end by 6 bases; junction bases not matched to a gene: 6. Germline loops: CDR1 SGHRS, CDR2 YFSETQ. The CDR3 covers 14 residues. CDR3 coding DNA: TGCGCCAGCAGCTTGAAGGCAGGGGGACATGGCTACACCTTC. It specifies CASSLKAGGHGYTF.